This T cell receptor (beta chain) stems from a study of cytomegalovirus exposure and HLA in healthy donors. Background on the study: Researchers found that approximately 85% of some 400 genotyped donors fell within the Caucasian-associated ancestry cluster.

Primers included in the PCR were 60 Vbeta and 13 Jbeta primers. Using immunoSEQ multiplex PCR, the repertoire was profiled, and TCRdb retains in-frame clones only, with some absent. This table lists 220,000 or so clones. Study-wide results and caveats: An analysis done earlier found most TCR beta V segments productive about 90% or about 30% of the time. There were several of the most significant clusters that appeared linked to common viral pathogens in a later analysis.

The germline CDR1 and CDR2 sequences are DFQATT and SNEGSKA (reference sequence). The CDR3 has 11 amino acids. V was shortened by 1 base and J by 9 bases, with 4 bases between the two germline ends. As for this clone: What it recognizes is unknown.

Sequenced material: PBMCs. The rearrangement uses TRBV20-1 and TRBJ1-6; D remains ambiguous. This TCR came from a girl aged 2 to 10 in good health and CMV-seropositive. In DNA form, the CDR3 reads TGCAGTGCTAGAGGCGTTTCACCCCTCCACTTT. Translation gives CSARGVSPLHF.